This entry lists 25 T cell receptor beta chains sequenced from one sample in a study of identical twins. TCRdb called the 5' RACE reads again in MiXCR, with one record for every CDR3 protein. Seen here are under 900,000 distinct CDR3 sequences, roughly 12% observed once, and the top ten hold around 1.6%. The sample was also linked to a second study, of yellow fever vaccine responses in identical twins.

The material sequenced was PBMCs. The receptors originated from a woman between 18 and 29 years old in good health.

This clonotype showed up many times. The rearrangement links TRBV6-2 or TRBV6-3 to TRBJ2-7, with D hard to call. The CDR3 runs to 14 residues. Trimming took off 7 bases at V and 3 bases at J, with 16 bases between the two ends. Per germline, CDR1 MNHEY and CDR2 SVGEGT. The CDR3 spells CASTVGLGGYEQYF. As DNA, the CDR3 is TGTGCCAGCACGGTCGGTCTTGGCGGCTACGAGCAGTACTTC.

This clonotype was seen ten or more times. V is TRBV29-1 and J is TRBJ2-3; 12 bases are a match to TRBD2. V lost 7 bases to trimming and J lost 2 bases; unmatched junction nucleotides: 4. In germline, CDR1 is SQVTM, CDR2 ANQGSEA. The CDR3 totals 14 residues. The CDR3 coding sequence is TGCAGCGCCGGACTAGCGGGATTCACAGATACGCAGTATTTT. Translating it yields CSAGLAGFTDTQYF.

The CDR3 DNA reads TGTACCACCGGACTAGCGGGGGCAGATACGCAGTATTTT. As protein: CTTGLAGADTQYF. The gene calls are TRBV10-3 and TRBJ2-3; 13 positions match TRBD2. This CDR3 has 13 amino acids. The germline CDR1 and CDR2 sequences are ENHRY and SYGVKD.

This clonotype was recorded a few times. The chain combines TRBV12-3 or TRBV12-4 with TRBJ2-7, with TRBD2 as a possible D gene (6 bases). The CDR3 extends over 13 amino acids. V lost 7 bases and J lost 4, with 14 bases in between. CDR3 coding DNA: TGTGCCAGCACCCAAAATGGGGGGTACGAGCAGTACTTC. As protein: CASTQNGGYEQYF.

This clonotype was counted ten times or more. The DNA for the CDR3 is TGTGCCAGCAGACCTAGCGGGATATACGAGCAGTACTTC. As protein: CASRPSGIYEQYF. V gene TRBV4-2 combines with J gene TRBJ2-7; TRBD2 matches 9 bases. Germline V gene lookup returns CDR1 LGHNA and CDR2 YNFKEQ. With V trimmed by 6 bases and J by 4 bases, 4 bases remained unmatched. The length of the CDR3 is 13 residues.

This clonotype was seen more than once but under ten times. V usage is TRBV9 and J usage is TRBJ2-6; D is perhaps TRBD1 (7 bases). Germline loops: CDR1 SGDLS, CDR2 YYNGEE. The CDR3 has 19 amino acids. V lost 4 bases and J 0 bases, leaving 20 bases between the germline ends. This CDR3 is CASSPREQGGLSGANVLTF. The CDR3 nucleotides read TGTGCCAGCAGCCCTCGGGAGCAGGGGGGACTCTCTGGGGCCAACGTCCTGACTTTC.

This clonotype came up many times. The J gene is TRBJ2-3, the V gene TRBV18; D might be TRBD2 (6 bases). This CDR3 has 15 amino acids. Per the germline V gene, CDR1 is KGHSH and CDR2 is LQKENI. The V gene lost 8 bases and the J gene lost 1 base, with 16 bases spanning the gap. In DNA, the CDR3 is TGTGCCAGCAGCCCACGGGGCGGGGGCACAGATACGCAGTATTTT. It specifies CASSPRGGGTDTQYF.

V usage is TRBV18 and J usage is TRBJ1-1; D gene unclear. CDR1 and CDR2 from the germline V gene are KGHSH and LQKENI. This CDR3 has 15 amino acids. Trimming took 0 bases from V and 5 from J, leaving 13 bases between them. CDR3 sequence: CASSPPGAVYTEAFF. The CDR3 DNA reads as TGTGCCAGCTCACCACCAGGCGCAGTATATACTGAAGCTTTCTTT.

The gene calls are TRBV10-1 and TRBJ1-1, with D hard to call. The V end was cut by 2 bases, the J end by 2 bases, with 18 bases between. From germline, CDR1 is WNHNN and CDR2 SYGVQD (reference sequence). This CDR3 has 17 residues. The CDR3, as DNA: TGCGCCAGCAGTGAGATCCCGGGGTCAGTGGTCAACACTGAAGCTTTCTTT. It translates to CASSEIPGSVVNTEAFF.

The chain recombines TRBV5-1 with TRBJ2-3; D is perhaps TRBD2 (5 bases). This CDR3 is built from 15 residues. The germline V gene encodes CDR1 SGHRS and CDR2 YFSETQ. V lost 4 bases to trimming and J lost 2 bases, with 14 bases between them. In DNA, the CDR3 is TGCGCCAGCAGCACCTCGACTACATCCACAGATACGCAGTATTTT. This encodes CASSTSTTSTDTQYF.

This clonotype was recorded a few times. The chain has TRBV25-1 and TRBJ2-7; D may correspond to TRBD1 or TRBD2 (5 bases each). CDR1 is MGHDK and CDR2 is SYGVNS in the germline V gene. With 4 bases removed from V and 5 bases from J, the gap between germline ends came to 12 bases. The CDR3 has 13 residues. The CDR3 DNA is TGTGCCAGCAGTGGGGGGAGATCCAACGAGCAGTACTTC. The encoded protein is CASSGGRSNEQYF.

This clonotype was detected only a few times. The rearrangement joins TRBV12-3 or TRBV12-4 to TRBJ2-2; no reliable D call. The CDR3 sequence is 16 residues long. Trimming pared 6 bases from V and 0 bases from J, leaving 14 bases between. CDR3 sequence: CASSPVNPANTGELFF. The CDR3, as DNA: TGTGCCAGCAGCCCCGTGAACCCCGCGAACACCGGGGAGCTGTTTTTT.

This clonotype was picked up many times. The chain combines TRBV3-1 with TRBJ1-5; TRBD1 aligns across 7 bases. Germline CDR1 LGHDT, CDR2 YNNKEL (reference sequence). The CDR3 covers 15 residues. J was trimmed by 2 bases and V by 5 bases; bases with no gene match: 6. CDR3 coding DNA: TGTGCCAGCAGCTCACAGGGGAAGGGCAATCAGCCCCAGCATTTT. This codes for CASSSQGKGNQPQHF.

This clonotype was picked up a small number of times. The chain is built from TRBV6-1 and TRBJ2-7, with TRBD2 as a possible D gene (5 bases). The CDR3 loop spans 13 amino acids. V dropped 7 bases and J dropped 3 bases, with 13 bases sitting between them. CDR1 and CDR2 (germline): MNHNS, SASEGT. The CDR3 loop is CASTRGPYYEQYV. For the CDR3, the DNA is TGTGCCAGCACACGGGGTCCCTACTACGAGCAGTACGTC.

The chain joins TRBV20-1 to TRBJ2-3; TRBD2 agrees at 8 bases. V lost 4 bases and J lost 2; bases outside the gene matches: 11. CDR3 length: 16 amino acids. Germline-derived CDR1 and CDR2 are DFQATT and SNEGSKA (reference sequence). DNA for the CDR3: TGCAGTGCTATGGCCGCCGGGACTAGGGTCACAGATACGCAGTATTTT. It yields the protein CSAMAAGTRVTDTQYF.

CDR3 coding DNA: TGTGCCAGCGTACCCCGACTAGCGGGATTTCGTGAGACCCAGTACTTC. Translating gives CASVPRLAGFRETQYF. The chain couples TRBV28 to TRBJ2-5; 11 nucleotides line up with TRBD2. CDR3 length: 16 amino acids. Germline CDR1 reads MDHEN; CDR2 reads SYDVKM. Trimming cost V 8 bases and J 5 bases; bases outside gene matches: 13.

This clonotype was seen at least ten times. The chain is built from TRBV12-3 or TRBV12-4 and TRBJ1-2, with 7 bases fitting TRBD1. V shed 5 bases and J 2 bases; nucleotides not matched to a gene: 2. The CDR3 is 13 amino acids. The CDR3 spells CASSPQGNYGYTF. The CDR3 DNA sequence: TGTGCCAGCAGTCCACAGGGGAACTATGGCTACACCTTC.

The sample holds a few counts of this clonotype. The DNA of the CDR3 is TGTGCCAGCTCACCACCGAAGTTCGGGGGAGCTCAAGAGACCCAGTACTTC. Translating it yields CASSPPKFGGAQETQYF. The V gene is TRBV18, the J gene TRBJ2-5; D might be TRBD2 (6 bases). Trimming shortened V by 0 bases and J by 2 bases, and 16 bases separated the two germline ends. The CDR3 loop spans 17 amino acids. Germline V gives CDR1 KGHSH, CDR2 LQKENI.

This rearrangement joins TRBV7-9 to TRBJ2-3; 7 nucleotides line up with TRBD1. The CDR3 runs to 17 residues. V trimming: 3 bases; J trimming: 1 base; junction bases outside the gene matches: 10. Germline V CDR1 and CDR2: SEHNR, FQNEAQ (reference sequence). DNA for the CDR3: TGTGCCAGCAGCTTTAAAAAACAGGGGAACCGCACAGATACGCAGTATTTT. Its protein product is CASSFKKQGNRTDTQYF.

The chain recombines TRBV10-1 with TRBJ2-3; either TRBD1 or TRBD2 may fit D (5 bases each). The length of the CDR3 is 16 residues. Per germline, CDR1 WNHNN and CDR2 SYGVQD (reference sequence). Trimming stripped 2 bases from V and 6 bases from J, with 18 bases between. The CDR3 loop is CASSEAFAGSGDTQYF. The CDR3 coding sequence is TGCGCCAGCAGTGAGGCCTTCGCGGGTTCAGGGGATACGCAGTATTTT.

In its sample, this clonotype was seen many times. The gene calls are TRBV4-2 and TRBJ2-7; 10 positions agree with TRBD1. Trimming cost V 11 bases and J 2 bases; bases outside gene matches: 3. Germline CDR1 is LGHNA and CDR2 is YNFKEQ. The CDR3 has 12 residues. CDR3 sequence (DNA): TGTGCCGCCGGACAGGGGGCCTACGAGCAGTACTTC. Translation: CAAGQGAYEQYF.

This chain uses TRBV10-1 with TRBJ2-5; 7 bases fit TRBD1. Germline V gene sequence: CDR1 WNHNN, CDR2 SYGVQD (reference sequence). The CDR3 loop spans 17 amino acids. The J segment lost 5 bases and the V segment lost 3 bases, leaving 15 bases of the junction unmatched. The CDR3 bases are TGCGCCAGCAGTGACCAAAGGACAGGCGGCCACGTTGAGACCCAGTACTTC. Its translation: CASSDQRTGGHVETQYF.

This clonotype was observed a handful of times. The rearrangement links TRBV2 to TRBJ2-2; 9 bases line up with TRBD1. This CDR3 is built from 16 residues. Per the germline V gene, CDR1 is SNHLY and CDR2 is FYNNEI. Trimming at V came to 4 bases and at J to 9 bases, leaving 12 bases not matched to a gene. The CDR3 here is CASSGRYPGQGRELFF. Written as DNA, the CDR3 is TGTGCCAGCAGTGGACGATACCCCGGACAGGGGCGGGAGCTGTTTTTT.

This clonotype came up many times. The V call is TRBV24-1, the J call TRBJ2-7; D is perhaps TRBD1 (6 bases). Germline CDR1 and CDR2: KGHDR and SFDVKD. Trimming stripped 3 bases from V and 3 bases from J, with 11 bases between. The CDR3 extends over 14 amino acids. The CDR3 loop is CATSDRGQSYEQYF. The CDR3 coding sequence is TGTGCCACCAGTGATCGTGGACAGAGCTACGAGCAGTACTTC.

The rearrangement joins TRBV5-1 to TRBJ1-4; D gene uncertain. CDR1 and CDR2 from the germline V gene are SGHRS and YFSETQ. The CDR3 covers 11 residues. V was shortened by 4 bases and J by 5 bases, with 3 bases between the two germline ends. CDR3 region: CASSHNEKLFF. The CDR3 DNA reads as TGCGCCAGCAGCCACAATGAAAAACTGTTTTTT.